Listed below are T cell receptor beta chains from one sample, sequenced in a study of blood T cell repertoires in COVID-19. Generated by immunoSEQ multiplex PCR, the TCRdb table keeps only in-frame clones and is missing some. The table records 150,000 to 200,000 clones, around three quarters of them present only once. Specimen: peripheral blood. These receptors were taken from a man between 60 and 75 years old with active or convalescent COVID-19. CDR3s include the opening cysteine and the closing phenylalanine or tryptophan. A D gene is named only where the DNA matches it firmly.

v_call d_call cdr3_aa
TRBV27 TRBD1 CASSERDRLYEQYF
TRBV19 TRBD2 CASGSGRAYEQYF
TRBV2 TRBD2 CASSGGGGLAGARSYNEQFF
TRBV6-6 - CASSLDSSFTSTDTQYF
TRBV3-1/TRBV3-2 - CASSQVRLTGDTQYF
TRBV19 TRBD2 CASSYPQLAGVYNEQFF
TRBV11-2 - CASSLERINTEAFF
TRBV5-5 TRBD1 CASSRGTGGEEKLFF
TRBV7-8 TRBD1 CASSSQGANTEAFF
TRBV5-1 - CASSPGLGHNEQFF
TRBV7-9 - CASSSLERNTGELFF
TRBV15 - CATSSDLDSLTYEQYF
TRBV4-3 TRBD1 CASSQDGTGYTSYEQYF
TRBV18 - CASSLDDNEQFF
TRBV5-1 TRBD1 CASSTGDNSPLHF
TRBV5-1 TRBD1 CASSYAGTGGEKLFF
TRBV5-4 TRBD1 CASSQNPGQGSAAEQFF
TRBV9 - CASSWETNEQFF
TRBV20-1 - CSASARVSYEQYF
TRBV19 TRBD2 CASAQLAGRTDTQYF
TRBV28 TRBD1 CASSLWGTGSKPLHF
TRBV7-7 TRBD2 CASSRGRAGETQYF
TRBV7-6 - CASSLAAQGGTGELFF
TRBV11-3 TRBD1 CASSPTQGRGPFYEQYF
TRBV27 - CARGEGYGYTF
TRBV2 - CATRGGSASKNIQYF
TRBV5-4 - CASSLRNKSQETQYF
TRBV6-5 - CASRLTGNYGYTF
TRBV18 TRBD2 CASSMGLAGNEQFF
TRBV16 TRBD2 CASSQGGLDEQYF
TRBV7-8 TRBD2 CASSLVIGLAGVEQFF
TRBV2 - CASSVDSASYEQYF
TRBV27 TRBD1 CASSRQGIGQQYF
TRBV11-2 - CASSSERYNEQFF
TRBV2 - CASSEGTGKTEKLFF
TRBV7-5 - CVRSLATSPHEQFF
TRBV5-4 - CASSLGGRNIQYF
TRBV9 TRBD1 CASSSRDSSYEQYF
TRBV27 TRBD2 CASSTHTSGRGSYNEQFF
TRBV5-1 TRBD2 CASSPGTSGETQYF
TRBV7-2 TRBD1 CASSLLTGVNTEAFF
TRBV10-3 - CAISEYTGTYEQYF
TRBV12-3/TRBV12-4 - CASSEGDEQFF
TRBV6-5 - CASSPARYSGNTIYF
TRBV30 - CAWSYPGRNSPLHF
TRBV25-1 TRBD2 CASSAPPGASGSGDEQFF
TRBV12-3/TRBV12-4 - CASSFSTDTQYF
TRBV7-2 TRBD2 CASSLGLAGASSYEQYF
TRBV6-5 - CASLQGRDLMYGYTF
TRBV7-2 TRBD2 CASSRYGTSGSASYEQYF